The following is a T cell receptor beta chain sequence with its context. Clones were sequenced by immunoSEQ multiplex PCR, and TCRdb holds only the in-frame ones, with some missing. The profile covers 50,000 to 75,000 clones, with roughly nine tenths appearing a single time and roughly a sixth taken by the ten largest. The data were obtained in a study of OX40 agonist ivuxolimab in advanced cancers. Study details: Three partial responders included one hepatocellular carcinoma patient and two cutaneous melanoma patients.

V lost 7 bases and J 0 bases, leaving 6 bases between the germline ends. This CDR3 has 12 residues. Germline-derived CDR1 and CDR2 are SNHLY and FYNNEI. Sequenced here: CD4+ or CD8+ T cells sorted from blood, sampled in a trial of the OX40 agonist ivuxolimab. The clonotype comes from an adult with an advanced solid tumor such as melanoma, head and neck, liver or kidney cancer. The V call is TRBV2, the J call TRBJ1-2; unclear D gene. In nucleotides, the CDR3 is TGTGCCAGCACAGGAGCTAACTATGGCTACACCTTC. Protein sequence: CASTGANYGYTF.